Shown below are 15 T cell receptor beta chains from a single sample sequenced in a study of CD8+ T cells in alopecia areata. Reverse transcription of extracted RNA yielded cDNA, which provided the sequencing template. The protocol was immunoSEQ multiplex PCR, while the TCRdb copy is restricted to in-frame clones and leaves out a portion. The sample consists of a few hundred thousand clones, 50% to 70% of them appearing once. Treatment of the sample: oral pan-JAK inhibitor, 5-10 mg twice daily. The source material was CD4+ T cells sorted from blood, sampled at week 4, from a patient treated with tofacitinib. Receptors originate from a human donor with alopecia areata.

V and J are TRBV29-1 and TRBJ1-2, with D possibly being TRBD1 (5 bases). Trimming stripped 3 bases from V and 8 bases from J, with 13 bases between. CDR1 SQVTM and CDR2 ANQGSEA come from the germline V gene. The CDR3 consists of 12 residues. The CDR3 DNA reads as TGCAGCGTTGATTCCGGGACGGAAGGCTACACCTTC. Its protein is CSVDSGTEGYTF.

V usage is TRBV5-1 and J usage is TRBJ1-2; the D gene is possibly TRBD1 (6 bases). CDR1 is SGHRS and CDR2 is YFSETQ in the germline V gene. The germline V and J ends were trimmed by 4 bases and 8 bases, with 21 bases remaining between them. The CDR3 is 15 amino acids. The CDR3 DNA reads as TGCGCCAGCAGCCCAGTTCAAACGACAGGACGCGGCTACACCTTC. This sequence encodes CASSPVQTTGRGYTF.

This clone turned up a few times. This chain connects TRBV5-1 to TRBJ2-1, with D perhaps matching TRBD1 or TRBD2 (5 bases each). The V end lost 0 bases, the J end lost 10 bases, and 11 bases lay between the germline ends. CDR1 and CDR2 from the germline V gene are SGHRS and YFSETQ. The CDR3 spans 13 residues. CDR3 sequence (DNA): TGCGCCAGCAGCTTGGCCGGGGCGGTGGAGCAGTTCTTC. Translating it yields CASSLAGAVEQFF.

This clone was observed once. The J gene is TRBJ2-1, the V gene TRBV5-6; tentative D call: TRBD1 (6 bases). Germline V lookup: CDR1 SGHDT, CDR2 YYEEEE. V lost 5 bases to trimming and J lost 9 bases, with 18 bases between them. The CDR3 is 14 amino acids. The DNA of the CDR3 is TGTGCCAGCAGTTGGGACAAAAAAGGAGGTGAGCAGTTCTTC. Amino acids: CASSWDKKGGEQFF.

This chain links TRBV30 with TRBJ2-3, with D uncertain. Germline V gene lookup returns CDR1 GTSNPN and CDR2 SVGIG (reference sequence). This CDR3 has 15 residues. Trimming left V 0 bases short and J 0 bases short, with 10 bases between. The CDR3 here is CAWSVSLSSTDTQYF. CDR3 nucleotides: TGTGCCTGGAGTGTCTCTCTAAGTAGCACAGATACGCAGTATTTT. Looking up the rest from reference TRBV30 and TRBJ2-3 gives the full variable domain: SQTIHQWPATLVQPVGSPLSLECTVEGTSNPNLYWYRQAAGRGLQLLFYSVGIGQISSEVPQNLSASRPQDRQFILSSKKLLLSDSGFYLCAWSVSLSSTDTQYFGPGTRLTVL.

This clone was seen only a few times. The chain employs TRBV10-3 and TRBJ1-5, with TRBD1 identical over 8 bases. J gave up 2 bases and V 9 bases, and 6 bases lay outside the gene matches. This CDR3 region has 14 residues. The germline V gene has CDR1 ENHRY and CDR2 SYGVKD. The CDR3 DNA reads as TGTGCCATTCAGGGGGCGAGCGGCAATCAGCCCCAGCATTTT. Translating it yields CAIQGASGNQPQHF.

V gene TRBV27 combines with J gene TRBJ2-7, with D possibly TRBD2 on 5 matching bases. V lost 3 bases to trimming and J lost 3 bases, with 12 bases between them. CDR3 length: 14 residues. Germline V gene sequence: CDR1 MNHEY, CDR2 SMNVEV (reference sequence). In DNA form, the CDR3 reads TGTGCCAGCAGTTTGTTGGGGAGCGGCTACGAGCAGTACTTC. Encoded protein: CASSLLGSGYEQYF.

The chain uses TRBV25-1 and TRBJ2-2; D call uncertain. This CDR3 spans 12 amino acids. The V end lost 4 bases, the J end lost 5 bases, and 5 bases lay between the germline ends. Germline values: CDR1 MGHDK, CDR2 SYGVNS. DNA for the CDR3: TGTGCCAGCAGTGCCGATACCGGGGAGCTGTTTTTT. This gives the protein CASSADTGELFF.

This rearrangement joins TRBV30 to TRBJ1-1; D gene unclear. Trimming removed 1 base from V and 7 bases from J, with 16 bases in between. The CDR3 loop spans 14 amino acids. Germline assignment: CDR1 GTSNPN and CDR2 SVGIG (reference sequence). The CDR3 DNA reads as TGTGCCTGGAGTGGTTTACGGACGGCCGGTGAAGCTTTCTTT. Encoded protein: CAWSGLRTAGEAFF.

This chain connects TRBV10-2 to TRBJ2-7; 7 bases line up with TRBD1. The CDR3 is 15 residues long. The V gene's germline CDR1 is WSHSY and CDR2 SAAADI. After removal of 3 bases from V and 5 bases from J, the junction contained 10 bases not matched to a gene. The CDR3 sequence is CASSDTPTGTHEQYF. CDR3 DNA sequence: TGCGCCAGCAGTGATACCCCGACAGGGACCCACGAGCAGTACTTC.

Notes on this clone: Compared with germline, one end of the junction differs, possibly owing to a read error. The gene calls are TRBV30 and TRBJ2-2, with D perhaps TRBD2 (5 bases). The CDR3 covers 14 residues. Germline V CDR1 and CDR2: GTSNPN, SVGIG (reference sequence). In DNA, the CDR3 is TGTGCCTGGAGTGTACCCCGAGATCACCGGGGAGCTGTTTTT. Protein product: CAWSVPRDHRGAVF.

The rearrangement links TRBV30 to TRBJ1-1; D may be TRBD1 (5 bases). Germline V CDR1 and CDR2: GTSNPN, SVGIG (reference sequence). Trimming pared 3 bases from V and 10 bases from J, leaving 18 bases between. The CDR3 totals 13 residues. The chain's CDR3 is CAWRSSRESGAFF. In nucleotides, the CDR3 is TGTGCCTGGAGGTCCTCCAGGGAGAGTGGAGCTTTCTTT.

The J gene is TRBJ1-2, the V gene TRBV9; D remains ambiguous. CDR1 is SGDLS and CDR2 is YYNGEE in the germline V gene. The CDR3 loop spans 11 amino acids. Trimming pared 3 bases from V and 3 bases from J, leaving 3 bases between. The CDR3 region has the DNA TGTGCCAGCAGCGCCGACTATGGCTACACCTTC. It specifies CASSADYGYTF.

The chain links TRBV4-3 to TRBJ2-4; TRBD1 or TRBD2 may be the D gene (5 bases each). The V gene lost 2 bases and the J gene lost 6 bases, with 17 bases spanning the gap. CDR3 size: 16 residues. Germline CDR1 is LGHNA and CDR2 is YSLEER. This chain's CDR3 is CASSQSRDLHRNIQYF. CDR3 in DNA: TGCGCCAGCAGCCAATCTCGGGACCTACACAGAAACATTCAGTACTTC.

This clone was counted a few times. The chain employs TRBV7-3 and TRBJ2-2, with 8 bases aligning to TRBD2. This CDR3 has 17 residues. V lost 1 base, J lost 4 bases, and 8 bases stayed unmatched. Germline CDR1 is SGHTA and CDR2 is FQGTGA. The CDR3 reads CASSLIPGLAGTGELFF. DNA for the CDR3: TGTGCCAGCAGCTTAATCCCCGGACTAGCCGGCACCGGGGAGCTGTTTTTT.